The clone carrying this T cell receptor (beta chain) appeared once. What it binds is unknown. Next came a second PCR, run for roughly 6 to 11 cycles, which used a sample-barcoded 5' primer along with a J-beta primer mix. Each of the cDNA molecules was tagged by a template-switch adaptor with 12 random nucleotides. A single record per CDR3 protein comes from TCRdb applying MiXCR to the 5' RACE reads. The sample contains approximately 1,100,000 distinct CDR3 sequences, under 55% of which appear only once. The data belong to a study of blood T cells in healthy people across ages. Findings and limits, study-wide: Researchers judged that diversity estimates from one million T cells fell short of true values. Observed TCR beta diversity per million T cells went down as age went up. This fall followed a roughly linear course with age.

The V gene lost 6 bases and the J gene lost 5 bases, with 16 bases spanning the gap. The CDR3 is 13 residues long. Germline V lookup: CDR1 DFQATT, CDR2 SNEGSKA (reference sequence). This chain joins TRBV20-1 and TRBJ2-5; perhaps TRBD2 as D (6 bases). Sequencing was carried out using blood. The clonotype was recovered from a woman aged 55-69 years in good health. For the CDR3, the DNA is TGCAGTGCCGGCCCGGGGGTAGGGGAGACCCAGTACTTC. Amino acids: CSAGPGVGETQYF.